A selection of T cell receptor beta chains follows, all from one sample in a study of human T cells and chemical hapten exposure. TCRdb re-derived calls from the RACE reads in MiXCR, one entry per CDR3 protein. The top ten clones hold around 8% of a sample with about 350,000 distinct CDR3 sequences, approximately 5.8% of them seen once. The source was whole blood, collected in connection with sensitization to the hapten diphenylcyclopropenone (DPC). These receptors were obtained from a woman in her late teens or twenties with alopecia areata. Some clones in this sample may be carry-over from other donors' samples. Both conserved end residues are part of each CDR3. The order of the fields is clone size, V gene, D gene, CDR3 length, J gene, CDR3 protein, CDR3 DNA. A D gene is named only where the DNA matches it firmly. Clone size, where shown, is once, few, many, or a class for clones that have expanded.

clone_size: few; v_call: TRBV25-1; d_call: TRBD1; cdr3_length: 16; j_call: TRBJ2-2; cdr3_aa: CASSDLRQGDTGELFF; cdr3_nt: TGTGCCAGCAGTGATTTGAGACAGGGGGACACCGGGGAGCTGTTTTTT
clone_size: .; v_call: TRBV4-3; d_call: .; cdr3_length: 18; j_call: TRBJ2-2; cdr3_aa: CASSQDRGLAANTGELFF; cdr3_nt: TGCGCCAGCAGCCAAGATAGGGGGCTAGCGGCGAACACCGGGGAGCTGTTTTTT
clone_size: .; v_call: TRBV11-1; d_call: TRBD1; cdr3_length: 12; j_call: TRBJ1-1; cdr3_aa: CASSPGQGKAFF; cdr3_nt: TGTGCCAGCAGCCCCGGACAGGGGAAGGCTTTCTTT
clone_size: few; v_call: TRBV19; d_call: .; cdr3_length: 13; j_call: TRBJ1-2; cdr3_aa: CASAGQGFYGYTF; cdr3_nt: TGTGCCAGCGCTGGGCAGGGGTTCTATGGCTACACCTTC
clone_size: .; v_call: TRBV15; d_call: TRBD2; cdr3_length: 15; j_call: TRBJ2-1; cdr3_aa: CATSSSNGGTDEQFF; cdr3_nt: TGTGCCACCAGCTCTTCAAACGGGGGGACCGATGAGCAGTTCTTC
clone_size: many; v_call: TRBV12-3/TRBV12-4; d_call: TRBD1; cdr3_length: 16; j_call: TRBJ1-5; cdr3_aa: CASSLAGTGSHQPQHF; cdr3_nt: TGTGCCAGCAGTTTAGCCGGGACAGGATCCCATCAGCCCCAGCATTTT
clone_size: many; v_call: TRBV18; d_call: TRBD1; cdr3_length: 16; j_call: TRBJ1-6; cdr3_aa: CASSPQTGTGRGFLHF; cdr3_nt: TGTGCCAGCTCACCCCAAACCGGGACAGGGAGAGGATTCCTCCACTTT
clone_size: few; v_call: TRBV20-1; d_call: TRBD1; cdr3_length: 16; j_call: TRBJ2-1; cdr3_aa: CSARDEETGDYNEQFF; cdr3_nt: TGCAGTGCTAGAGACGAGGAAACAGGGGACTACAATGAGCAGTTCTTC
clone_size: many; v_call: TRBV29-1; d_call: .; cdr3_length: 15; j_call: TRBJ1-1; cdr3_aa: CSVLVYRTENTEAFF; cdr3_nt: TGCAGCGTCCTAGTATATAGAACAGAGAACACTGAAGCTTTCTTT
clone_size: many; v_call: TRBV4-1; d_call: .; cdr3_length: 18; j_call: TRBJ1-6; cdr3_aa: CASSQEPFSLIPNSPLHF; cdr3_nt: TGCGCCAGCAGCCAAGAGCCGTTTTCCTTGATACCCAATTCACCCCTCCACTTT
clone_size: many; v_call: TRBV2; d_call: .; cdr3_length: 15; j_call: TRBJ2-7; cdr3_aa: CASTESPGPNFEQYF; cdr3_nt: TGTGCCAGCACTGAATCGCCGGGACCGAACTTCGAGCAGTACTTC
clone_size: .; v_call: TRBV7-9; d_call: TRBD2; cdr3_length: 14; j_call: TRBJ2-1; cdr3_aa: CASSLGSRGSEQFF; cdr3_nt: TGTGCCAGCAGCTTAGGGTCGCGGGGGAGTGAGCAGTTCTTC
clone_size: .; v_call: TRBV7-9; d_call: .; cdr3_length: 13; j_call: TRBJ1-1; cdr3_aa: CASSLEVSSEAFF; cdr3_nt: TGTGCCAGCAGCCTAGAGGTCTCCAGTGAAGCTTTCTTT
clone_size: many; v_call: TRBV5-1; d_call: .; cdr3_length: 14; j_call: TRBJ1-1; cdr3_aa: CASRGQGLGTEAFF; cdr3_nt: TGCGCCAGCAGAGGTCAGGGGCTGGGCACTGAAGCTTTCTTT
clone_size: .; v_call: TRBV27; d_call: TRBD1; cdr3_length: 14; j_call: TRBJ2-7; cdr3_aa: CASSFAGTGSEQYF; cdr3_nt: TGTGCCAGCAGTTTCGCCGGGACAGGGTCTGAGCAGTACTTC
clone_size: many; v_call: TRBV20-1; d_call: TRBD1; cdr3_length: 17; j_call: TRBJ1-5; cdr3_aa: CSARGMTGQGSNQPQHF; cdr3_nt: TGCAGTGCTAGAGGGATGACGGGACAGGGAAGCAATCAGCCCCAGCATTTT
clone_size: few; v_call: TRBV12-5; d_call: .; cdr3_length: 18; j_call: TRBJ2-1; cdr3_aa: CASGLVRSGGAPYNEQFF; cdr3_nt: TGTGCTAGTGGTTTGGTAAGAAGTGGGGGGGCCCCATACAATGAGCAGTTCTTC
clone_size: many; v_call: TRBV24-1; d_call: .; cdr3_length: 13; j_call: TRBJ2-2; cdr3_aa: CATSEQNTGELFF; cdr3_nt: TGTGCCACCAGTGAGCAGAACACCGGGGAGCTGTTTTTT
clone_size: many; v_call: TRBV4-1; d_call: .; cdr3_length: 14; j_call: TRBJ1-1; cdr3_aa: CASSQVSQNTEAFF; cdr3_nt: TGCGCCAGCAGCCAAGTTAGCCAGAACACTGAAGCTTTCTTT
clone_size: many; v_call: TRBV6-5; d_call: .; cdr3_length: 11; j_call: TRBJ1-1; cdr3_aa: CASSRDTEAFF; cdr3_nt: TGTGCCAGCAGTCGGGACACTGAAGCTTTCTTT
clone_size: few; v_call: TRBV28; d_call: TRBD1; cdr3_length: 20; j_call: TRBJ2-1; cdr3_aa: CASSFLADRGKMSSYNEQFF; cdr3_nt: TGTGCCAGCAGTTTTTTAGCGGACAGGGGAAAAATGAGCTCCTACAATGAGCAGTTCTTC
clone_size: .; v_call: TRBV7-9; d_call: TRBD1; cdr3_length: 13; j_call: TRBJ1-2; cdr3_aa: CASSSTGVNGYTF; cdr3_nt: TGTGCCAGCAGCTCCACAGGGGTCAACGGCTACACCTTC
clone_size: few; v_call: TRBV14; d_call: .; cdr3_length: 10; j_call: TRBJ1-1; cdr3_aa: CASSQDTAFF; cdr3_nt: TGTGCCAGCAGCCAGGATACAGCTTTCTTT
clone_size: many; v_call: TRBV10-3; d_call: .; cdr3_length: 13; j_call: TRBJ1-5; cdr3_aa: CAITNSRDQPQHF; cdr3_nt: TGTGCCATCACTAACTCCAGAGATCAGCCCCAGCATTTT
clone_size: many; v_call: TRBV5-4; d_call: .; cdr3_length: 13; j_call: TRBJ2-5; cdr3_aa: CASSRDRGETQYF; cdr3_nt: TGTGCCAGCAGCCGAGACCGTGGGGAGACCCAGTACTTC
clone_size: few; v_call: TRBV2; d_call: .; cdr3_length: 15; j_call: TRBJ2-2; cdr3_aa: CASHSTGANTGELFF; cdr3_nt: TGTGCCAGTCATTCAACAGGAGCGAACACCGGGGAGCTGTTTTTT
clone_size: once; v_call: TRBV29-1; d_call: .; cdr3_length: 15; j_call: TRBJ1-3; cdr3_aa: CSVVGFPSSGNTIYF; cdr3_nt: TGCAGCGTTGTTGGCTTTCCGAGCTCTGGAAACACCATATATTTT
clone_size: many; v_call: TRBV5-1; d_call: .; cdr3_length: 15; j_call: TRBJ2-3; cdr3_aa: CASSLFRGGTDTQYF; cdr3_nt: TGCGCCAGCAGCTTGTTCAGGGGTGGTACAGATACGCAGTATTTT
clone_size: .; v_call: TRBV20-1; d_call: TRBD1; cdr3_length: 16; j_call: TRBJ1-1; cdr3_aa: CSARRGRGVVSTEAFF; cdr3_nt: TGCAGTGCTAGGAGGGGGCGCGGGGTGGTCTCTACAGAAGCTTTCTTT
clone_size: few; v_call: TRBV20-1; d_call: .; cdr3_length: 15; j_call: TRBJ2-4; cdr3_aa: CSGDMSWGAKNIQYF; cdr3_nt: TGCAGTGGAGACATGAGTTGGGGGGCCAAAAACATTCAGTACTTC
clone_size: many; v_call: TRBV7-2; d_call: .; cdr3_length: 14; j_call: TRBJ2-5; cdr3_aa: CASSLGPNQETQYF; cdr3_nt: TGTGCCAGCAGCTTGGGCCCGAACCAAGAGACCCAGTACTTC